The text below deals with one T cell receptor beta chain. This record belongs to a study of shared clonotypes between healthy human individuals. V was cut by 4 bases and J by 6 bases, with 14 bases left in between. The CDR3 is 13 amino acids. Germline CDR1 is SGDLS and CDR2 is YYNGEE. The protocol was immunoSEQ multiplex PCR, while the TCRdb copy is restricted to in-frame clones and leaves out a portion. The data hold roughly 1,100,000 clones, with 70% to 80% observed a single time. The sample was memory CD4+ T cells sorted from blood. The sample's subset: CD45RA-negative fraction. This clonotype originated in a man between 18 and 35 years old in good health. The V gene is TRBV9, the J gene TRBJ2-7; D call uncertain. DNA for the CDR3: TGTGCCAGCAGCATTAATTGGGGTACCGAGCAGTACTTC. As protein: CASSINWGTEQYF.